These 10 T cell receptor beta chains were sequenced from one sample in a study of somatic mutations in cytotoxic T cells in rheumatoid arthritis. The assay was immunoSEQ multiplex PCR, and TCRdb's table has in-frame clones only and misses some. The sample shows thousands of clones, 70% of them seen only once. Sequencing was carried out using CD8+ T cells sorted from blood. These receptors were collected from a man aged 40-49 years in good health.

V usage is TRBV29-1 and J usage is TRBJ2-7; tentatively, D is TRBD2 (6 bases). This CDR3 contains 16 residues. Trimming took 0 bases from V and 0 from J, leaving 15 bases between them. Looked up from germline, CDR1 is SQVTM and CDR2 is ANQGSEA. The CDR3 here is CSVEDKGTLSSYEQYV. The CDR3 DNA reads TGCAGCGTTGAAGATAAGGGGACTCTGAGCTCCTACGAGCAGTACGTC.

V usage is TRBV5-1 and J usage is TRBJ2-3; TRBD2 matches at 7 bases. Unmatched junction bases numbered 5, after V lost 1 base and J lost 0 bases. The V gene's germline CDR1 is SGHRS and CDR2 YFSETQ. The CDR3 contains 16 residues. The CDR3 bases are TGCGCCAGCAGCTTGCTCGGGGGGACTAGCACAGATACGCAGTATTTT. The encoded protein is CASSLLGGTSTDTQYF.

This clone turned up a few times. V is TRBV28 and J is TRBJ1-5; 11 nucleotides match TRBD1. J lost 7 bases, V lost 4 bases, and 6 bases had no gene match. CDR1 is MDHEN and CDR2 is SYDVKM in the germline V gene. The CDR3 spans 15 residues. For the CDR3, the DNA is TGTGCCAGCAGTTCGGGACAGGGGGTTTTGCAGCCCCAGCATTTT. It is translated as CASSSGQGVLQPQHF.

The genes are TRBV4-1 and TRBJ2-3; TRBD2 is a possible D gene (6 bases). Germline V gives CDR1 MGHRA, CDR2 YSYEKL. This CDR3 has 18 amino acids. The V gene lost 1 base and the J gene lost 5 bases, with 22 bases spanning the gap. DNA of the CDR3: TGCGCCAGCAGCCAAGCGGGGGAATCTGGGGGTTTAGTAGATACGCAGTATTTT. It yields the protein CASSQAGESGGLVDTQYF.

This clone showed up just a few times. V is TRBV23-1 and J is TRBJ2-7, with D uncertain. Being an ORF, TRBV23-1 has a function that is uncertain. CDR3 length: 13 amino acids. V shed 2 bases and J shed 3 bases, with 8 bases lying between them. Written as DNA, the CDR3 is TGCGCCAGCAGTCAAAACACCTGCTACGAGCAGTACGTC. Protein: CASSQNTCYEQYV.

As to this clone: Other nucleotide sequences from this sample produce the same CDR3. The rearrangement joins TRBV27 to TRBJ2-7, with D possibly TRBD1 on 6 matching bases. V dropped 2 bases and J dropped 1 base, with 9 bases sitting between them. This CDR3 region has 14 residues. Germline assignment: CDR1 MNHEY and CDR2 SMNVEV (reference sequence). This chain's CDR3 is CASSLRDNSYEQYF. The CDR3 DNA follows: TGTGCCAGCAGTTTAAGGGACAATTCCTACGAGCAGTACTTC.

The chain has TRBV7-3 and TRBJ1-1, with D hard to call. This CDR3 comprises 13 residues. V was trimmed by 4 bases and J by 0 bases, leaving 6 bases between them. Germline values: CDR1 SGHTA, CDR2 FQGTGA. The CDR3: CASSSQMNTEAFF. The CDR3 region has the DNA TGTGCCAGCAGCTCGCAGATGAACACTGAAGCTTTCTTT.

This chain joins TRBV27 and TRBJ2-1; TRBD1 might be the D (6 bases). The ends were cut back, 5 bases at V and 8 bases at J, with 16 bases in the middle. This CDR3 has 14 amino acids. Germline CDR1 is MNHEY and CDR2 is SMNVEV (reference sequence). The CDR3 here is CASSAYRVQDEQFF. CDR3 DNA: TGTGCCAGCAGTGCTTACAGGGTTCAGGATGAGCAGTTCTTC.

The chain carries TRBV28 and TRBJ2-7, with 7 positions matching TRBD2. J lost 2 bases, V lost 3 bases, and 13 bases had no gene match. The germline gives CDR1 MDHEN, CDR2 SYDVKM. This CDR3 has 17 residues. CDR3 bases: TGTGCCAGCAGTTTTGGTCGGGACTACCCCGTACCCTACGAGCAGTACTTC. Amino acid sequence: CASSFGRDYPVPYEQYF.

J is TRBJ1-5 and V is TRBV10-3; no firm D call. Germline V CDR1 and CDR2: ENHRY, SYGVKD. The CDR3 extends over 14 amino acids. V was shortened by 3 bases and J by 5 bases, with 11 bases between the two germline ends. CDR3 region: CAISERARDQPQHF. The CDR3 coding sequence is TGTGCCATCAGTGAAAGGGCCCGGGATCAGCCCCAGCATTTT.